This TCR beta chain was profiled in a study of OX40 agonist ivuxolimab in advanced cancers. Study-wide context: Age averaged around 60 years (range roughly 23 to 85), and 82.7% were male. Prior anti-PD-1, anti-PD-L1 or anti-CTLA-4 therapy was allowed; 30% to 40% had some.

Clones were read by immunoSEQ multiplex PCR, and TCRdb kept only the in-frame ones, dropping some. The sample shows under 70,000 clones, roughly 89% of them seen only once. Germline loops: CDR1 ENHRY, CDR2 SYGVKD. Deletions cut 6 bases from V and 5 bases from J, with 17 bases between. The CDR3 has 14 amino acids. Only a few counts were recorded for this clone. This rearrangement joins TRBV10-3 to TRBJ2-7; TRBD1 might be the D (6 bases). Here the sequenced sample was CD4+ or CD8+ T cells sorted from blood, taken in a trial of the OX40 agonist ivuxolimab. The clonotype originates from an adult with an advanced solid tumor such as melanoma, head and neck, liver or kidney cancer. This CDR3 is CAIRKGQGMDEQYF. The CDR3 DNA is TGTGCCATCAGAAAGGGTCAGGGGATGGACGAGCAGTACTTC.